The T cell receptor beta chain under discussion was sequenced for a study of cytomegalovirus exposure and HLA in healthy donors. Details on this clone: Its antigen remains unidentified.

The PCR contained 60 Vbeta and 13 Jbeta primers. Generated by immunoSEQ multiplex PCR, the TCRdb table keeps only in-frame clones and is missing some. Among 85,000 to 100,000 clones listed, 60% to 85% were seen once. The CDR3 contains 15 residues. V lost 0 bases and J lost 4, with 13 bases in between. Per germline, CDR1 SGDLS and CDR2 YYNGEE. Study-wide results and caveats: The study recorded over 150 TCR beta chains that were cytomegalovirus-associated. Common viral pathogens seemed, in a later analysis, to connect with several of the most significant clusters. When analyzed later, a missense DCLRE1C variant was found to be linked to TCR beta V- and J-gene trimming. In a later analysis, at a false discovery rate of 0.05, some 15,000 TCR beta sequences were associated with HLA alleles.

The receptor was derived from a man in his fifties or sixties in good health and CMV-seropositive. The material sequenced was PBMCs. This sequence joins TRBV9 and TRBJ1-1, with D perhaps TRBD1 (6 bases). CDR3 in amino acids: CASSVGGQGITEAFF. CDR3 nucleotide sequence: TGTGCCAGCAGCGTAGGGGGGCAGGGGATCACTGAAGCTTTCTTT.